This T cell receptor (beta chain) is drawn from a study of metastatic and nonmetastatic thyroid tumors. Study at large: The authors compared repertoires across blood and tumor or nodule tissue from malignant and benign thyroid patients.

This clone came up a few times. Its cognate antigen is unknown. Each patient went into thyroid surgery without having received any treatment. The length of the CDR3 is 17 residues. The V and J ends lost 0 bases and 7 bases, in that order; junction bases with no gene match: 9. Germline assignment: CDR1 MGHRA and CDR2 YSYEKL. Study processing details: What underpinned the distant-metastasis classifier for papillary thyroid cancer was the set of CDR3 differences across clinicopathological groups. With MiXCR, TCRdb reprocessed the PCR reads. The V and J calls reflect TCRdb's pipeline rather than the authors' work. This sample has 30,000 to 35,000 clones, with 15% to 20% found just once. Findings of the study overall: Compared with benign nodules, malignant thyroid tumors were reported to have significantly higher TCR beta diversity in both blood and tumor.

The source material was blood. The clonotype was recovered from a female donor with papillary thyroid cancer or a benign thyroid nodule (not recorded which). Some clones in this sample may be carry-over from other donors' samples. This chain uses TRBV4-1 with TRBJ2-2, with 9 bases lining up with TRBD2. CDR3 DNA sequence: TGCGCCAGCAGCCAAGATGCGGGAGGGGGGGCGTTCGGGGAGCTGTTTTTT. Translation: CASSQDAGGGAFGELFF.